A selection of T cell receptor beta chains follows, all from one sample in a study of human T cells and chemical hapten exposure. TCRdb reprocessed the RACE reads via MiXCR and lists one record per CDR3 protein. The sample includes about 82,000 distinct CDR3 sequences, 6.6% of them seen just once. Source: whole blood, taken in connection with sensitization to the hapten diphenylcyclopropenone (DPC). The source is a woman under 40 with alopecia areata. Some clones in this sample may be carry-over from other donors' samples. CDR3s include the opening cysteine and the closing phenylalanine or tryptophan. Each record gives: clone size, V gene, J gene, D gene, CDR3 protein, CDR3 DNA. A D gene is named only where the DNA matches it firmly. Part of the rows lack a size; the others show once, few, many or a class for expanded clones.

clone size: many
V gene: TRBV27
J gene: TRBJ2-7
D gene: .
CDR3 protein: CASSLSSSAYEQYF
CDR3 DNA: TGTGCCAGCAGTTTATCTAGCAGCGCCTACGAGCAGTACTTC

clone size: many
V gene: TRBV30
J gene: TRBJ1-5
D gene: .
CDR3 protein: CAWSPGRVDQPQHF
CDR3 DNA: TGTGCCTGGAGTCCAGGACGGGTCGATCAGCCCCAGCATTTT

clone size: many
V gene: TRBV6-5
J gene: TRBJ2-7
D gene: .
CDR3 protein: CASSYSSFGTKTYEQYF
CDR3 DNA: TGTGCCAGCAGTTACTCGAGTTTCGGGACAAAAACCTACGAGCAGTACTTC

clone size: many
V gene: TRBV6-5
J gene: TRBJ2-7
D gene: .
CDR3 protein: CASSQNSGPLYEQYF
CDR3 DNA: TGTGCCAGCAGTCAAAACTCAGGTCCACTCTACGAGCAGTACTTC

clone size: .
V gene: TRBV12-3/TRBV12-4
J gene: TRBJ1-4
D gene: .
CDR3 protein: CASSFSFHEKLFF
CDR3 DNA: TGTGCCAGCAGTTTTTCATTTCATGAAAAACTGTTTTTT

clone size: many
V gene: TRBV6-5
J gene: TRBJ1-6
D gene: .
CDR3 protein: CASHNGQAENSPLHF
CDR3 DNA: TGTGCCAGCCATAATGGGCAGGCAGAAAATTCACCCCTCCACTTT

clone size: few
V gene: TRBV5-1
J gene: TRBJ1-2
D gene: .
CDR3 protein: CASSLSRSLSGYTF
CDR3 DNA: TGCGCCAGCAGCTTGTCGCGCAGCTTATCTGGCTACACCTTC

clone size: .
V gene: TRBV2
J gene: TRBJ1-2
D gene: .
CDR3 protein: CASRDPPSYGYTF
CDR3 DNA: TGTGCCAGCAGGGACCCGCCCTCCTATGGCTACACCTTC

clone size: many
V gene: TRBV6-1
J gene: TRBJ1-5
D gene: .
CDR3 protein: CASSDPLMTARDQPQHF
CDR3 DNA: TGTGCCAGCAGCGACCCCCTAATGACAGCGAGAGATCAGCCCCAGCATTTT

clone size: many
V gene: TRBV5-1
J gene: TRBJ2-7
D gene: .
CDR3 protein: CASRSDDRNYEQYF
CDR3 DNA: TGCGCCAGCAGATCGGACGACAGAAACTACGAGCAGTACTTC

clone size: few
V gene: TRBV14
J gene: TRBJ1-2
D gene: .
CDR3 protein: CASSQDFAGFNYGYTF
CDR3 DNA: TGTGCCAGCAGCCAAGACTTTGCAGGATTTAACTATGGCTACACCTTC

clone size: .
V gene: TRBV7-8
J gene: TRBJ2-4
D gene: .
CDR3 protein: CASSLVNRAHIQYF
CDR3 DNA: TGTGCCAGCAGCTTAGTAAACAGGGCACACATTCAGTACTTC

clone size: many
V gene: TRBV6-6
J gene: TRBJ1-3
D gene: TRBD1
CDR3 protein: CASSYSIAGGNTIYF
CDR3 DNA: TGTGCCAGCAGTTACTCAATCGCAGGGGGTAACACCATATATTTT

clone size: many
V gene: TRBV11-3
J gene: TRBJ2-7
D gene: .
CDR3 protein: CASSLADGSYEQYF
CDR3 DNA: TGTGCCAGCAGCTTAGCCGACGGATCCTACGAGCAGTACTTC

clone size: few
V gene: TRBV20-1
J gene: TRBJ1-5
D gene: .
CDR3 protein: CSARLGSDQPQHF
CDR3 DNA: TGCAGTGCTAGGTTGGGTTCCGATCAGCCCCAGCATTTT

clone size: few
V gene: TRBV18
J gene: TRBJ1-1
D gene: .
CDR3 protein: CANSPGQGIEAFF
CDR3 DNA: TGTGCCAACTCACCGGGCCAGGGGATTGAAGCTTTCTTT

clone size: .
V gene: TRBV21-1
J gene: TRBJ2-6
D gene: .
CDR3 protein: CASSPQGPGANVLTF
CDR3 DNA: TGTGCCAGCTCTCCGCAGGGGCCTGGGGCCAACGTCCTGACTTTC

clone size: many
V gene: TRBV10-3
J gene: TRBJ1-1
D gene: .
CDR3 protein: CAIRAGTPNTEAFF
CDR3 DNA: TGTGCCATCAGGGCCGGGACACCGAACACTGAAGCTTTCTTT

clone size: .
V gene: TRBV5-4
J gene: TRBJ1-6
D gene: .
CDR3 protein: CASSLSDSRSPLHF
CDR3 DNA: TGTGCCAGCAGCTTATCGGACAGTCGGTCACCCCTCCACTTT

clone size: many
V gene: TRBV9
J gene: TRBJ2-1
D gene: .
CDR3 protein: CASSVGSGFNEQFF
CDR3 DNA: TGTGCCAGCAGCGTAGGTAGTGGGTTTAATGAGCAGTTCTTC

clone size: many
V gene: TRBV2
J gene: TRBJ2-5
D gene: TRBD2
CDR3 protein: CASTGLAEIETQYF
CDR3 DNA: TGTGCCAGCACGGGACTAGCTGAGATAGAGACCCAGTACTTC

clone size: many
V gene: TRBV2
J gene: TRBJ2-3
D gene: TRBD1
CDR3 protein: CASKGAGYTDTQYF
CDR3 DNA: TGTGCCAGCAAGGGGGCAGGGTACACAGATACGCAGTATTTT

clone size: many
V gene: TRBV6-6
J gene: TRBJ1-1
D gene: .
CDR3 protein: CASSSLSREGEAFF
CDR3 DNA: TGTGCCAGCAGCTCCCTTTCCAGGGAGGGTGAAGCTTTCTTT

clone size: many
V gene: TRBV7-2
J gene: TRBJ2-3
D gene: TRBD2
CDR3 protein: CASSSRLTSGDSTDTQYF
CDR3 DNA: TGTGCCAGCAGCTCACGCCTGACTAGCGGGGACAGCACAGATACGCAGTATTTT

clone size: .
V gene: TRBV29-1
J gene: TRBJ1-1
D gene: .
CDR3 protein: CSVSQGLNTEAFF
CDR3 DNA: TGCAGCGTCTCCCAGGGCCTGAACACTGAAGCTTTCTTT

clone size: many
V gene: TRBV3-1
J gene: TRBJ1-5
D gene: .
CDR3 protein: CASSPPGGQPQHF
CDR3 DNA: TGTGCCAGCAGCCCCCCGGGGGGTCAGCCCCAGCATTTT

clone size: .
V gene: TRBV6-1
J gene: TRBJ1-1
D gene: .
CDR3 protein: CASSEGQLNTEAFF
CDR3 DNA: TGTGCCAGCAGTGAAGGGCAGTTGAACACTGAAGCTTTCTTT

clone size: many
V gene: TRBV11-2
J gene: TRBJ2-7
D gene: .
CDR3 protein: CASSLDRVSYEQYF
CDR3 DNA: TGTGCCAGCAGCTTAGATCGGGTGTCTTACGAGCAGTACTTC

clone size: few
V gene: TRBV27
J gene: TRBJ2-3
D gene: TRBD2
CDR3 protein: CASSFLGLAGGGGTDTQYF
CDR3 DNA: TGTGCCAGCAGTTTCCTGGGACTAGCGGGGGGAGGTGGCACAGATACGCAGTATTTT

clone size: few
V gene: TRBV20-1
J gene: TRBJ1-5
D gene: TRBD1
CDR3 protein: CSARSRGGANQPQHF
CDR3 DNA: TGCAGTGCTAGATCGAGAGGGGGCGCGAATCAGCCCCAGCATTTT

clone size: few
V gene: TRBV2
J gene: TRBJ2-7
D gene: TRBD1
CDR3 protein: CASTLGTEIEQYF
CDR3 DNA: TGTGCCAGCACGCTAGGGACAGAGATAGAGCAGTACTTC

clone size: many
V gene: TRBV5-6
J gene: TRBJ2-7
D gene: .
CDR3 protein: CASSRPPGTSFEQYF
CDR3 DNA: TGTGCCAGCAGCCGCCCCCCCGGGACCTCATTCGAGCAGTACTTC

clone size: once
V gene: TRBV7-6
J gene: TRBJ2-7
D gene: TRBD2
CDR3 protein: CASSLGAGRRYEQYF
CDR3 DNA: TGTGCCAGCAGCTTAGGAGCGGGGCGACGCTACGAGCAGTACTTC

clone size: few
V gene: TRBV19
J gene: TRBJ2-1
D gene: TRBD2
CDR3 protein: CASSPGGLGPEQFF
CDR3 DNA: TGTGCCAGTAGCCCGGGGGGTCTCGGTCCTGAGCAGTTCTTC

clone size: many
V gene: TRBV6-1
J gene: TRBJ2-5
D gene: .
CDR3 protein: CASSVGQGAETQYF
CDR3 DNA: TGTGCCAGCAGTGTGGGGCAGGGTGCTGAGACCCAGTACTTC

clone size: many
V gene: TRBV25-1
J gene: TRBJ2-7
D gene: .
CDR3 protein: CASSPSGTSYEQYF
CDR3 DNA: TGTGCCAGCAGTCCCTCCGGGACCTCCTACGAGCAGTACTTC